A single T cell receptor beta chain is shown here with its context. These data come from a study of Ad26.COV2.S vaccination and SARS-CoV-2 variants. Trimming pared 5 bases from V and 4 bases from J, leaving 15 bases between. In germline, CDR1 is MDHEN, CDR2 SYDVKM. This CDR3 is built from 15 residues. Treatment: roughly 20 received Ad26.COV2.S at low or high dose, single or two shots; several received placebo; per-sample allocation not given. Sampling took place 63 days after the first vaccine or placebo injection. Measured with immunoSEQ multiplex PCR; TCRdb has only the in-frame clones, and not every one. The sample yields 200,000 to 300,000 clones, more than 75% seen once.

The sample consisted of peripheral blood, taken in a trial of Ad26.COV2.S vaccine versus placebo. The sequence was obtained from a person aged 18-60 years who received the Ad26.COV2.S COVID-19 vaccine or a placebo. The genes are TRBV28 and TRBJ2-1; D is tentatively TRBD1 or TRBD2 (7 bases each). The CDR3: CASSHQGGVYNEQFF. DNA of the CDR3: TGTGCCAGCAGTCACCAGGGGGGGGTGTACAATGAGCAGTTCTTC.